This TCR beta chain was obtained from a study of blood T cell repertoires in COVID-19 (TCRdb year 2020). About the investigation overall: The collaborator samples originated in the United States, Italy and Spain and spanned the acute and convalescent phases of COVID-19. Samples were obtained from the ongoing ImmuneRACE study (first 160 participants) and from over 1,000 subjects provided by 6 global collaborators. Sample metadata almost always included a de-identified subject ID, COVID-19 status, age in years and sex. The prospective study material was composed of cDNA or gDNA derived from T cells, B-cell-depleted T cells, or PBMCs. The repertoires were made available in a free public database intended to serve as a resource for research on the immune response to SARS-CoV-2. Where available, HLA class I and class II types were taken from metadata supplied by the sample provider and were not determined by assay-based typing. Deeply sampled blood TCRbeta repertoires from subjects exposed to, actively infected with, or recovered from COVID-19 were included in the dataset. The investigation overall reported the following: The amount of clinical and demographic metadata varied by source and participant and was provided uncurated.

Collaborating institutions collected whole blood in K2EDTA tubes following their own protocols. For TCRbeta analysis, collaborators shipped samples as frozen whole blood, isolated PBMCs, or DNA extracted from either of those sample types. Concerning this clone: Its antigen is unknown. Base qualities are not recorded, but no much larger clone differs from it by a single base.

TCRbeta CDR3 regions were amplified from genomic DNA using the immunoSEQ Assay, a bias-controlled multiplex PCR. The published analysis was carried out like this. The number of nucleated cells in each sample was estimated from the amplification of reference gene primers within the assay. Sequence reads were collapsed and filtered to measure the absolute abundance of every unique TCRbeta CDR3 rearrangement. For each sample, productive Simpson clonality was calculated as the square root of Simpson's diversity index over productive rearrangements. This is the immuneACCESS table as TCRdb keeps it, with only in-frame sequences that have V and J called. A part of the clones is gone; compared with another copy, unresolved V genes explain less than half, and the rest is unexplained. V, J and clone size were drawn from that table, and D and trimming were deduced from the DNA. This sample lists roughly 250,000 clones; 82% were detected once. The ten largest account for approximately 5% of the sample.

The clonotype originates from an elderly woman with active or convalescent COVID-19. The sample taken for sequencing was peripheral blood.

The CDR3 is CASSRTVKETQYF. The nucleotide sequence reads as follows: TGTGCCAGCAGCCGGACAGTAAAAGAGACCCAGTACTTC. The chain was built from TRBV2 and TRBJ2-5; TRBD1 is a weak D gene call, 6 bases matching. The CDR3 runs 13 residues from the cysteine to the phenylalanine. Only the CDR3 region is kept as DNA, spanning 39 bases read in frame from base 1. The junction carries 11 bases between V and J, which are trimmed by 6 bases and 3 bases respectively. CDR1 and CDR2 are read off the germline V gene as SNHLY and FYNNEI. Full variable domain (CDR3 extended with the reference TRBV2 and TRBJ2-5 proteins): EPEVTQTPSHQVTQMGQEVILRCVPISNHLYFYWYRQILGQKVEFLVSFYNNEISEKSEIFDDQFSVERPDGSNFTLKIRSTKLEDSAMYFCASSRTVKETQYFGPGTRLLVL.